This T cell receptor beta chain was documented in a study of B cell selection in AIRE deficiency. With respect to this clone: Its specificity is unknown.

TCRdb's copy holds only in-frame clones and misses some; the assay was immunoSEQ multiplex PCR. The table has 20,000 to 25,000 clones, roughly 97% seen once. Per germline, CDR1 SGHTA and CDR2 FQGNSA. Between the trimmed V and J ends, which lost 1 base and 0 bases, there was a span of 9 bases. The CDR3 spans 15 residues. Findings and caveats of the study: Only 9.3% of around 3,800 shared Treg sequences were patient-specific; roughly 30% healthy-specific.

CD4+CD127+ cells were sorted as the conventional CD4 T cells. V and J are TRBV7-2 and TRBJ1-2; a weak D match, TRBD1 (5 bases). This sequence was found in a human donor with AIRE deficiency. Sequencing was carried out using conventional CD4+ T cells sorted from PBMCs. CDR3 bases: TGTGCCAGCAGCTTAGTGGGGGGACCTAACTATGGCTACACCTTC. Translation: CASSLVGGPNYGYTF.